This T cell receptor (beta chain) was captured by sequencing in a study of control samples from healthy donors and cancer patients. Libraries were prepared by immunoSEQ multiplex PCR; TCRdb keeps only in-frame clonotypes and omits some of them. The sample carries 110,000 to 150,000 clones, 85% to 95% recorded once. This clone was observed once. The receptor was derived from a man aged 55 to 69 with colorectal cancer. The specimen sequenced was PBMCs.

CDR3 in DNA: TGTGCCAGCAGTTCCGTAACAGGGGGTGATGGCTACACCTTC. As protein: CASSSVTGGDGYTF. The genes are TRBV6-5 and TRBJ1-2; 8 nucleotides match TRBD1. J gave up 6 bases and V 4 bases, and 7 bases lay outside the gene matches. Germline CDR1 MNHEY, CDR2 SVGAGI. The CDR3 has 14 residues.